The next 32 T cell receptor beta chains were all read from a single sample in a study of radiation and T cells in renal cell carcinoma. TCRdb's copy holds only in-frame clones and misses some; the assay was immunoSEQ multiplex PCR. The data contain around 60,000 clones, roughly 79% of them singletons. The time point was: blood 2 weeks post-SBRT. Noted treatment: 15 Gy SBRT to primary tumor, nephrectomy 4 weeks later. The input for sequencing was blood, taken from a patient whose treatment included radiotherapy and nephrectomy. The receptors were sampled from a man aged 55-75 years with renal cell carcinoma.

The chain uses TRBV5-6 and TRBJ2-3; 11 bases are shared with TRBD2. CDR3 length equals 17 residues. CDR1 and CDR2 (germline): SGHDT, YYEEEE. Trimming at V came to 1 base and at J to 2 bases, leaving 6 bases not matched to a gene. CDR3 DNA sequence: TGTGCCAGCAGCTTGAGGGCTAGCGGGGGGAACACAGATACGCAGTATTTT. Translation gives CASSLRASGGNTDTQYF.

The rearrangement joins TRBV5-1 to TRBJ2-5; 9 bases fit TRBD2. The CDR3 length is 16 residues. V lost 4 bases, J lost 0 bases, and 7 bases stayed unmatched. Germline V gives CDR1 SGHRS, CDR2 YFSETQ. The CDR3 reads CASSPGGGGNQETQYF. In nucleotides, the CDR3 is TGCGCCAGCAGCCCCGGCGGGGGGGGAAACCAAGAGACCCAGTACTTC.

V and J are TRBV7-9 and TRBJ1-5, with D hard to call. Trimming cost V 5 bases and J 3 bases, with 5 bases left between them. The CDR3 spans 12 residues. Germline CDR1 reads SEHNR; CDR2 reads FQNEAQ (reference sequence). CDR3 sequence: CASSQDNQPQHF. DNA of the CDR3: TGTGCCAGCAGCCAGGACAATCAGCCCCAGCATTTT.

The genes are TRBV5-1 and TRBJ2-2; 13 bases align to TRBD2. The CDR3 totals 16 residues. The trim removed 2 bases at V and 7 bases at J, leaving 5 bases unmatched. Germline V gene lookup returns CDR1 SGHRS and CDR2 YFSETQ. This chain's CDR3 is CASSFSLAGGDGELFF. In DNA form, the CDR3 reads TGCGCCAGCAGCTTCTCACTAGCGGGAGGGGACGGGGAGCTGTTTTTT. Using reference TRBV5-1 and TRBJ2-2 for the parts outside the CDR3, the full variable domain is KAGVTQTPRYLIKTRGQQVTLSCSPISGHRSVSWYQQTPGQGLQFLFEYFSETQRNKGNFPGRFSGRQFSNSRSEMNVSTLELGDSALYLCASSFSLAGGDGELFFGEGSRLTVL.

The chain uses TRBV14 and TRBJ2-1; D remains unclear. From germline, CDR1 is SGHDN and CDR2 FVKESK. The CDR3 is 11 amino acids. V was cut by 1 base and J by 15 bases, with 10 bases left in between. CDR3 nucleotide sequence: TGTGCCAGCAGCCAAGGTCCATGGGGGTTCTTC. Its translation is CASSQGPWGFF. The full variable domain, its missing parts supplied by reference TRBV14 and TRBJ2-1, is EAGVTQFPSHSVIEKGQTVTLRCDPISGHDNLYWYRRVMGKEIKFLLHFVKESKQDESGMPNNRFLAERTGGTYSTLKVQPAELEDSGVYFCASSQGPWGFFGPGTRLTVL.

This clone was observed a handful of times. The chain has TRBV6-1 and TRBJ2-3; D call uncertain. The germline V gene has CDR1 MNHNS and CDR2 SASEGT. This CDR3 is 14 amino acids long. Deletions cut 3 bases from V and 0 bases from J, with 7 bases between. The CDR3 nucleotides read TGTGCCAGCAGTGACGGCTATAGCACAGATACGCAGTATTTT. Its protein is CASSDGYSTDTQYF.

This clone was seen a few times. The rearrangement uses TRBV27 and TRBJ2-3; D remains unclear. CDR3 length: 14 amino acids. V dropped 0 bases and J dropped 0 bases, with 4 bases sitting between them. The V gene's germline CDR1 is MNHEY and CDR2 SMNVEV (reference sequence). The CDR3 DNA is TGTGCCAGCAGTTTATCGGCTAGCACAGATACGCAGTATTTT. The encoded protein is CASSLSASTDTQYF.

The table lists this clone with a few counts. The rearrangement links TRBV5-4 to TRBJ2-3; 10 nucleotides line up with TRBD2. The CDR3 is made up of 16 amino acids. Trimming cost V 4 bases and J 7 bases; bases outside gene matches: 12. From germline, CDR1 is SGHNT and CDR2 YYREEE (reference sequence). CDR3 sequence: CASSRSGGAPSNTQYF. CDR3 nucleotide sequence: TGTGCCAGCAGCCGGAGCGGGGGGGCCCCTTCGAATACGCAGTATTTT.

The chain combines TRBV12-5 with TRBJ1-5; unclear D gene. This CDR3 comprises 16 residues. V was pared by 0 bases and J by 7 bases, with 16 bases between. Germline assignment: CDR1 LGHNT and CDR2 FRNRAP. The CDR3 protein is CASGLVLKGVGQPQHF. CDR3 coding DNA: TGTGCTAGTGGTTTGGTGCTTAAGGGTGTAGGGCAGCCCCAGCATTTT. The complete variable domain, with remaining parts taken from reference TRBV12-5 and TRBJ1-5, reads DARVTQTPRHKVTEMGQEVTMRCQPILGHNTVFWYRQTMMQGLELLAYFRNRAPLDDSGMPKDRFSAEMPDATLATLKIQPSEPRDSAVYFCASGLVLKGVGQPQHFGDGTRLSIL.

The table lists this clone with a few counts. V is TRBV29-1 and J is TRBJ1-1, with a weak D call TRBD1 (6 bases). The germline gives CDR1 SQVTM, CDR2 ANQGSEA. V lost 7 bases to trimming and J lost 7 bases, with 16 bases between them. There are 12 residues in the CDR3. CDR3 protein: CSARGRDNEAFF. The CDR3 nucleotides read TGCAGCGCCCGGGGGAGGGACAATGAAGCTTTCTTT.

This clone is termed hyperexpanded (1% or more). The chain couples TRBV5-1 to TRBJ2-5; TRBD1 agrees at 9 bases. Unmatched junction bases numbered 10, after V lost 4 bases and J lost 6 bases. Germline V gene sequence: CDR1 SGHRS, CDR2 YFSETQ. The CDR3 totals 15 residues. CDR3 DNA sequence: TGCGCCAGCAGCGAGATACAGGGGGCTAGGAAGACCCAGTACTTC. Amino acids: CASSEIQGARKTQYF.

The genes are TRBV11-3 and TRBJ2-4; D not certain. Germline V gene lookup returns CDR1 SGHNT and CDR2 YENEEA. V was trimmed by 7 bases and J by 7 bases, leaving 14 bases between them. The CDR3 runs 13 residues. DNA of the CDR3: TGTGCCAGCACCTCTTCCCAAGGGAACATTCAGTACTTC. As protein: CASTSSQGNIQYF.

The gene calls are TRBV18 and TRBJ1-2; D possibly corresponds to TRBD1 (5 bases). Per germline, CDR1 KGHSH and CDR2 LQKENI. The CDR3 consists of 15 residues. The V gene lost 3 bases and the J gene lost 4 bases, with 15 bases spanning the gap. The CDR3 bases are TGTGCCAGCTCACCCGACAGTTTTGGTAGCTATGGCTACACCTTC. This encodes CASSPDSFGSYGYTF.

The chain carries TRBV5-8 and TRBJ2-3, with 9 bases identical to TRBD2. Germline loops: CDR1 SGHTS, CDR2 YDEGEE. The CDR3 covers 15 residues. V shed 0 bases, J shed 4 bases, and the junction held 3 bases outside the gene matches. The CDR3 sequence is CASSLGGGAADTQYF. The CDR3 DNA sequence: TGTGCCAGCAGCTTGGGCGGGGGGGCGGCAGATACGCAGTATTTT.

The rearrangement uses TRBV6-5 and TRBJ1-1, with D perhaps TRBD1 (5 bases). V was pared by 0 bases and J by 7 bases, with 15 bases between. The CDR3 is 15 residues long. Per germline, CDR1 MNHEY and CDR2 SVGAGI. CDR3 sequence (DNA): TGTGCCAGCAGTTACTCGTGGGGGAATGGGAATGAAGCTTTCTTT. Encoded protein: CASSYSWGNGNEAFF.

This clone was counted only a few times. V usage is TRBV6-1 and J usage is TRBJ1-2; D gene ambiguous. The CDR3 covers 13 residues. Germline assignment: CDR1 MNHNS and CDR2 SASEGT. Trimming removed 2 bases at V and 2 bases at J, with 6 bases between. The CDR3 spells CASSEQDNYGYTF. The CDR3 DNA follows: TGTGCCAGCAGTGAACAGGACAACTATGGCTACACCTTC.

The J gene is TRBJ1-2, the V gene TRBV2; 7 nucleotides align to TRBD1. CDR3 length: 13 residues. Germline V gene data show CDR1 as SNHLY and CDR2 as FYNNEI. J lost 5 bases, V lost 7 bases, and 7 bases had no gene match. The CDR3 region is CASNRDSGYGYTF. In DNA form, the CDR3 reads TGTGCCAGCAACCGGGACAGTGGATATGGCTACACCTTC.

This clone has just one count. This sequence joins TRBV6-1 and TRBJ2-2; D possibly corresponds to TRBD2 (6 bases). The germline V gene has CDR1 MNHNS and CDR2 SASEGT. There are 14 residues in the CDR3. The germline V and J ends were trimmed by 6 bases and 5 bases, with 13 bases remaining between them. The CDR3 spells CASRLVGGTGELFF. The CDR3 DNA is TGTGCCAGCAGACTAGTGGGGGGTACCGGGGAGCTGTTTTTT.

The V call is TRBV2, the J call TRBJ2-2, with D unclear. CDR1 SNHLY and CDR2 FYNNEI come from the germline V gene. CDR3 length: 13 residues. V gave up 4 bases and J gave up 6 bases, with 9 bases separating them. The CDR3: CASSVPPPGELFF. DNA of the CDR3: TGTGCCAGCAGTGTACCCCCCCCCGGGGAGCTGTTTTTT.

The chain couples TRBV29-1 to TRBJ1-1; D call uncertain. Between the trimmed V and J ends, which lost 7 bases and 0 bases, there was a span of 9 bases. Germline V gene lookup returns CDR1 SQVTM and CDR2 ANQGSEA. This CDR3 comprises 12 residues. The CDR3 nucleotides are TGCAGCGGGGATCTTATGAACACTGAAGCTTTCTTT. As protein: CSGDLMNTEAFF.

The chain carries TRBV10-3 and TRBJ2-7; D is possibly TRBD2 (5 bases). The length of the CDR3 is 14 residues. CDR1 and CDR2 (germline): ENHRY, SYGVKD. Trimming took 4 bases from V and 0 from J, leaving 10 bases between them. The CDR3 DNA reads as TGTGCCATCAGTGCTGCGGGTCCCTCCTACGAGCAGTACGTC. This encodes CAISAAGPSYEQYV.

The rearrangement links TRBV5-1 to TRBJ2-5; 7 bases align to TRBD2. Germline V CDR1 and CDR2: SGHRS, YFSETQ. The CDR3 is 13 amino acids. V dropped 3 bases and J dropped 3; count of bases not matched to a gene: 2. The CDR3 DNA reads as TGCGCCAGCAGCTCTAGCGGTGAAGAGACCCAGTACTTC. Its protein is CASSSSGEETQYF.

The rearrangement joins TRBV18 to TRBJ1-2; D possibly corresponds to TRBD1 (5 bases). The CDR3 runs to 13 residues. From germline, CDR1 is KGHSH and CDR2 LQKENI. Between the trimmed V and J ends, which lost 2 bases and 5 bases, there was a span of 9 bases. The CDR3 reads CASSPEGIYGYTF. The DNA of the CDR3 is TGTGCCAGCTCACCAGAGGGGATATATGGCTACACCTTC.

The CDR3 DNA follows: TGTGCCAGCAGTTATTCTCCACAGAACACTGAAGCTTTCTTT. Its protein product is CASSYSPQNTEAFF. V gene TRBV6-5 combines with J gene TRBJ1-1; D ambiguous. Germline values: CDR1 MNHEY, CDR2 SVGAGI. V dropped 3 bases and J dropped 1 base, with 9 bases sitting between them. CDR3 size: 14 residues.

This clone has just one count. The chain employs TRBV5-5 and TRBJ1-5; TRBD1 matches 8 bases. V lost 0 bases, J lost 6 bases, and 8 bases stayed unmatched. The CDR3 has 16 amino acids. Germline V lookup: CDR1 SGHKS, CDR2 YYEKEE (reference sequence). CDR3: CASSLETGGIGQPQHF. The CDR3 coding sequence is TGTGCCAGCAGCTTGGAAACAGGGGGAATTGGTCAGCCCCAGCATTTT.

V and J are TRBV9 and TRBJ1-1; D is unresolved. Germline CDR1 and CDR2: SGDLS and YYNGEE. This CDR3 spans 13 amino acids. Trimming took 0 bases from V and 11 from J, leaving 14 bases between them. The CDR3 here is CASSVGQTSEAFF. The CDR3 DNA sequence: TGTGCCAGCAGCGTAGGGCAGACCTCCGAGGCTTTCTTT.

J is TRBJ2-5 and V is TRBV5-1, with no clear D. This CDR3 spans 14 amino acids. V was shortened by 1 base and J by 7 bases, with 14 bases between the two germline ends. Germline CDR1 SGHRS, CDR2 YFSETQ. CDR3 protein: CASSLPDGFLTQYF. CDR3 in DNA: TGCGCCAGCAGCTTGCCCGACGGTTTCTTGACCCAGTACTTC.

This clone was seen a handful of times. The V and J genes are TRBV9 and TRBJ2-1, with 13 bases lining up with TRBD2. The CDR3 sequence is 17 residues long. The V segment lost 4 bases and the J segment 7 bases; nucleotides outside the gene matches: 11. Per germline, CDR1 SGDLS and CDR2 YYNGEE. The CDR3, as DNA: TGTGCCAGCAGCCCAGTCACCGGGACTAGCGGGACGAATGAGCAGTTCTTC. Its translation is CASSPVTGTSGTNEQFF.

V usage is TRBV7-2 and J usage is TRBJ2-7; D is ambiguous. The CDR3 spans 17 residues. Per the germline V gene, CDR1 is SGHTA and CDR2 is FQGNSA. V dropped 5 bases and J dropped 1 base, with 21 bases sitting between them. The CDR3 is CASSDGFGQVVSYEQYF. Here the CDR3 DNA reads TGTGCCAGCAGCGACGGTTTTGGGCAAGTCGTATCCTACGAGCAGTACTTC.

The chain has TRBV30 and TRBJ2-3; D unresolved. In germline, CDR1 is GTSNPN, CDR2 SVGIG (reference sequence). Trimming shortened V by 0 bases and J by 2 bases, and 6 bases separated the two germline ends. CDR3 length: 13 amino acids. CDR3 protein: CAWSVGLTDTQYF. CDR3 sequence (DNA): TGTGCCTGGAGTGTTGGCCTCACAGATACGCAGTATTTT.

This clone turned up a few times. The rearrangement links TRBV19 to TRBJ1-5; 10 bases fit TRBD1. J gave up 8 bases and V 3 bases, and 10 bases lay outside the gene matches. The CDR3 extends over 16 amino acids. Germline CDR1 is LNHDA and CDR2 is SQIVND (reference sequence). The CDR3 DNA is TGTGCCAGTAGTATCACCGGGACAGGGGCCTCTGAGCCCCAGCATTTT. This sequence encodes CASSITGTGASEPQHF.

The V call is TRBV10-3, the J call TRBJ1-5; D might be TRBD1 (5 bases). V dropped 10 bases and J dropped 5 bases, with 12 bases sitting between them. The CDR3 contains 12 residues. CDR1 ENHRY and CDR2 SYGVKD come from the germline V gene. The CDR3 DNA follows: TGTGCCACCGGGGCGGGAGATCAGCCCCAGCATTTT. Translation: CATGAGDQPQHF.